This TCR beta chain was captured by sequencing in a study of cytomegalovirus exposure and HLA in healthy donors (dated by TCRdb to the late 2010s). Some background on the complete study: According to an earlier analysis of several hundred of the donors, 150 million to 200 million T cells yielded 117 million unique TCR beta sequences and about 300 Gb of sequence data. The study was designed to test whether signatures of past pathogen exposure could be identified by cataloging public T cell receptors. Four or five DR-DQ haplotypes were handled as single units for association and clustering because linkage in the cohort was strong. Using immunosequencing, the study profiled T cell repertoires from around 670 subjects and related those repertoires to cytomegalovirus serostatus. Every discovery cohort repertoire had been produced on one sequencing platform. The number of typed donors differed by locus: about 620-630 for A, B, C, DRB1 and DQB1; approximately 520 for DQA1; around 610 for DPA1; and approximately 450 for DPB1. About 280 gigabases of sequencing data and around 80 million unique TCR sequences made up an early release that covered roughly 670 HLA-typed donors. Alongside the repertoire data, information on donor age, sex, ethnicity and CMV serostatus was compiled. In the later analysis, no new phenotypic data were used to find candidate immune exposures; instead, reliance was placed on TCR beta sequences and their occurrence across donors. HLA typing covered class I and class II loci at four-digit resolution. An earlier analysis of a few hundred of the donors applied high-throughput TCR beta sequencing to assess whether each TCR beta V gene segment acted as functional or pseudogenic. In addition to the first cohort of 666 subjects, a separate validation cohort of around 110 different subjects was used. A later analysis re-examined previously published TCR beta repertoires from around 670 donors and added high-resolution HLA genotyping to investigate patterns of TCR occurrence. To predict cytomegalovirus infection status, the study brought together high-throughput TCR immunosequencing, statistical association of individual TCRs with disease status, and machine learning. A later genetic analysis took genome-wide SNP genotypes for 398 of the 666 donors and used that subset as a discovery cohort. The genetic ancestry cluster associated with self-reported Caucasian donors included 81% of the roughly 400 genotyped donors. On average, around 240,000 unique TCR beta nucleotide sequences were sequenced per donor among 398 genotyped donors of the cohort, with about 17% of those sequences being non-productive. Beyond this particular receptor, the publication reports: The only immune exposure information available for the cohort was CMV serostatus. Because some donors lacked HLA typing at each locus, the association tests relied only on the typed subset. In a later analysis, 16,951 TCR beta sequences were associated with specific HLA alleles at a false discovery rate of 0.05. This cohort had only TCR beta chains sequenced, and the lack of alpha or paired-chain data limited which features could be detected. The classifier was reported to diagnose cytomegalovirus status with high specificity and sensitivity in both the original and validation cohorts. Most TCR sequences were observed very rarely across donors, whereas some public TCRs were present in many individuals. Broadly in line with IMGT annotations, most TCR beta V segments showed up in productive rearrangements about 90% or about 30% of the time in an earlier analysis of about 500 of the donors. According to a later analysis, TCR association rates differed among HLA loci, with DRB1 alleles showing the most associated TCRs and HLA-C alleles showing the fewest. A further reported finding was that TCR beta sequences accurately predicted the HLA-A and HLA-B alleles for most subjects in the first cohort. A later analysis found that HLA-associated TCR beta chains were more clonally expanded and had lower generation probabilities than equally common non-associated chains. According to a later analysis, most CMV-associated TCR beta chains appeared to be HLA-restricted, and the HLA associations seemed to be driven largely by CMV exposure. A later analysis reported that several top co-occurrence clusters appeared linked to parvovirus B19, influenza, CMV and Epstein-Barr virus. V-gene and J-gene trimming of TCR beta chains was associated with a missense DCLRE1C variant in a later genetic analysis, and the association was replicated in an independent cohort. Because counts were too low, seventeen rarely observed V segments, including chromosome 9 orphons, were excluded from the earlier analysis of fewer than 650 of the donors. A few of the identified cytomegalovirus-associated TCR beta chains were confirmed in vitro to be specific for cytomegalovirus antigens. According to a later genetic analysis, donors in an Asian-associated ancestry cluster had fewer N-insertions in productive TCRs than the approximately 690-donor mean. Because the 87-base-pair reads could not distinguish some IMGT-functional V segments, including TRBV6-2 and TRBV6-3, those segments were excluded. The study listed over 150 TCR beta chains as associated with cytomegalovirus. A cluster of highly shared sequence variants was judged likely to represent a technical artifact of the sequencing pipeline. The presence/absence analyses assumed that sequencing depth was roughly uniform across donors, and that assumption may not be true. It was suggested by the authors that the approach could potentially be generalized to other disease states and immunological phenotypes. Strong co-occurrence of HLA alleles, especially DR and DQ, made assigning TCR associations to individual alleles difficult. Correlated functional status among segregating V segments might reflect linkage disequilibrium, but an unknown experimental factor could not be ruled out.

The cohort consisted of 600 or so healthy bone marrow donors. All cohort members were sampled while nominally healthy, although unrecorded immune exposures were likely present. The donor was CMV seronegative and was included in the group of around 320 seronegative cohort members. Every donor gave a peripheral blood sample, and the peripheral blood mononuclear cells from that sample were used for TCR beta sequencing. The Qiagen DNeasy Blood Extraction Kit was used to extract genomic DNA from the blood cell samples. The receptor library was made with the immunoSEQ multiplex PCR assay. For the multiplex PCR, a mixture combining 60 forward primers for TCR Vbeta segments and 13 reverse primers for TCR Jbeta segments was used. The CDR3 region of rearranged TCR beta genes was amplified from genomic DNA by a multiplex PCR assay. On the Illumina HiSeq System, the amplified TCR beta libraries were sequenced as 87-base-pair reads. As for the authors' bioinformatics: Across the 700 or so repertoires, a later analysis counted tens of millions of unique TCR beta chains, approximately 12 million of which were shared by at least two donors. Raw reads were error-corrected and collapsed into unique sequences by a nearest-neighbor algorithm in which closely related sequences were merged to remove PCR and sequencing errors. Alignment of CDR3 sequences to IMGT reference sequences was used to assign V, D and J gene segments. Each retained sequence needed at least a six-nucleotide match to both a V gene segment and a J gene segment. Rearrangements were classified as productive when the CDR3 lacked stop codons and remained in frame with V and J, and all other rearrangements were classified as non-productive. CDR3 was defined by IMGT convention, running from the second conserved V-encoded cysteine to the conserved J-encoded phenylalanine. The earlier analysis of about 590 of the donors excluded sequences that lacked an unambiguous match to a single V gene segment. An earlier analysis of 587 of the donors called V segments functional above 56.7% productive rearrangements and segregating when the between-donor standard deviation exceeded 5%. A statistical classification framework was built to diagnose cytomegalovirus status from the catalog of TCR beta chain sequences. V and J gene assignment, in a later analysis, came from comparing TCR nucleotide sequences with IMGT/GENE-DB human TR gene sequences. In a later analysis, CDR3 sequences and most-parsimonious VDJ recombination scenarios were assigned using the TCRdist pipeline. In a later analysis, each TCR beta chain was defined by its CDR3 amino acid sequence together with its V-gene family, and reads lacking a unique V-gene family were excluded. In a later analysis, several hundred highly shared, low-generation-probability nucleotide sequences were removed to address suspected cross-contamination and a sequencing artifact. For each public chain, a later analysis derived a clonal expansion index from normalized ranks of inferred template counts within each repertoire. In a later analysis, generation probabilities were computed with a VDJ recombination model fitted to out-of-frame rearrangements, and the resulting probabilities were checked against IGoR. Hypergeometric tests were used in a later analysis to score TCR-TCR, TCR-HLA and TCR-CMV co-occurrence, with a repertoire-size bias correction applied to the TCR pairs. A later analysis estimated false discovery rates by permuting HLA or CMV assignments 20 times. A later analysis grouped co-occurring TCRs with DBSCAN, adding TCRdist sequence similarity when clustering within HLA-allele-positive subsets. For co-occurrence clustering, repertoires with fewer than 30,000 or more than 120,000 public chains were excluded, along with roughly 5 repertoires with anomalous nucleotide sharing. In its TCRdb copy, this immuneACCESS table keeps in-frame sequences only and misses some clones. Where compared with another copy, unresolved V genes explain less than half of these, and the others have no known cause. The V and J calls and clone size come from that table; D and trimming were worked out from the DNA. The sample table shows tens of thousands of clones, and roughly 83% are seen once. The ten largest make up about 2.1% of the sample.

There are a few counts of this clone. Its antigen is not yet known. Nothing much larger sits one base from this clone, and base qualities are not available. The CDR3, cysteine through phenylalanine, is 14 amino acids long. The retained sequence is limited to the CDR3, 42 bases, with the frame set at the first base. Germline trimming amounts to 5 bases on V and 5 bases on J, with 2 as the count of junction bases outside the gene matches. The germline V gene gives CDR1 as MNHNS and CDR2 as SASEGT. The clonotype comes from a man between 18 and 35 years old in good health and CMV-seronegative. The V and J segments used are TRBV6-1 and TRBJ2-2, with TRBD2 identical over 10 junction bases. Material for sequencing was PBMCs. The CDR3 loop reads CASSLAGETGELFF. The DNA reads TGTGCCAGCAGTCTAGCGGGAGAGACCGGGGAGCTGTTTTTT.